The 10 T cell receptor beta chains below come from one sample, sequenced in a study of cytomegalovirus exposure and HLA in healthy donors. Primers included in the PCR were 60 Vbeta and 13 Jbeta primers. Some clones are missing from TCRdb's copy, which holds only in-frame ones; the method was immunoSEQ multiplex PCR. The table has some 160,000 clones, around 10% seen once; the top ten hold 1.8%. The sequenced material came from PBMCs. All receptors come from a male donor in good health and CMV-seronegative.

The sample holds a few counts of this clone. V usage is TRBV7-6 and J usage is TRBJ1-4, with D hard to call. Trimming shortened V by 0 bases and J by 5 bases, and 7 bases separated the two germline ends. The CDR3 sequence is 14 residues long. CDR1 and CDR2 from the germline V gene are SGHVS and FNYEAQ. The CDR3 DNA sequence: TGTGCCAGCAGCTTAGCGTTCGAGAATGAAAAACTGTTTTTT. Translating it yields CASSLAFENEKLFF. Full variable domain (outside the CDR3, taken from reference TRBV7-6 and TRBJ1-4): GAGVSQSPRYKVTKRGQDVALRCDPISGHVSLYWYRQALGQGPEFLTYFNYEAQQDKSGLPNDRFSAERPEGSISTLTIQRTEQRDSAMYRCASSLAFENEKLFFGSGTQLSVL.

Regarding this clone: At one of its ends the junction is not consistent with the germline gene, which may arise from a read error. Other DNA sequences in this specimen translate into the identical CDR3. The chain employs TRBV4-2 and TRBJ1-1, with unresolved D. Germline V gene sequence: CDR1 LGHNA, CDR2 YNFKEQ. This CDR3 has 15 residues. The CDR3 DNA follows: TGTGCCAGTAGCCAAGATATGGCAGTTTACACTGAAGCTTTCTTT. Protein: CASSQDMAVYTEAFF.

This clone has just a few counts. The chain joins TRBV10-3 to TRBJ2-3, with D unclear. With 11 bases removed from V and 0 bases from J, the gap between germline ends came to 9 bases. From germline, CDR1 is ENHRY and CDR2 SYGVKD. This CDR3 has 12 residues. The CDR3 DNA follows: TGTGCCGCCGGGTTTAGCACAGATACGCAGTATTTT. Its translation: CAAGFSTDTQYF.

This clone has more than one count but fewer than ten. This chain connects TRBV5-1 to TRBJ2-7; tentatively, D is TRBD1 (5 bases). The CDR3 extends over 13 amino acids. V lost 0 bases to trimming and J lost 6 bases, with 10 bases between them. In germline, CDR1 is SGHRS, CDR2 YFSETQ. The CDR3 nucleotides read TGCGCCAGCAGCTTGGAAGGGGTTGGCGAGCAGTACTTC. Residues: CASSLEGVGEQYF.

This clone turned up a few times. The chain recombines TRBV6-1 with TRBJ2-3, with TRBD1 as a possible D gene (6 bases). V was cut by 6 bases and J by 0 bases, with 13 bases left in between. This CDR3 is built from 15 residues. Germline-derived CDR1 and CDR2 are MNHNS and SASEGT. The CDR3 loop reads CASRLRDISTDTQYF. CDR3 DNA: TGTGCCAGCAGGCTCCGGGACATAAGCACAGATACGCAGTATTTT.

This clone occurred a few times. The V call is TRBV6-6, the J call TRBJ1-1, with D perhaps TRBD1 (5 bases). The CDR3 length is 13 residues. V shed 7 bases and J shed 7 bases, with 16 bases lying between them. The germline CDR1 and CDR2 sequences are MNHNY and SVGAGI (reference sequence). The CDR3 sequence: CASTQGKVDEAFF. The CDR3 DNA reads TGTGCCAGCACCCAGGGTAAAGTAGATGAAGCTTTCTTT.

This clone was counted between two and nine times. The CDR3 region has the DNA TGTGCCAGTAGGGGACAGGGAAATAATTCACCCCTCCACTTT. It codes for CASRGQGNNSPLHF. The chain carries TRBV11-2 and TRBJ1-6, with TRBD1 matching over 9 bases. CDR3 length: 14 amino acids. The J segment lost 5 bases and the V segment lost 9 bases, leaving 5 bases of the junction unmatched. The germline V gene encodes CDR1 SGHAT and CDR2 FQNNGV.

This clone was found a few times. This chain uses TRBV7-3 with TRBJ1-1; 8 nucleotides match TRBD1. Germline CDR1 is SGHTA and CDR2 is FQGTGA. The CDR3 runs 13 residues. V shed 5 bases, J shed 4 bases, and the junction held 3 bases outside the gene matches. The CDR3 loop reads CASSPTGGTEAFF. Here the CDR3 DNA reads TGTGCCAGCAGCCCCACAGGGGGCACTGAAGCTTTCTTT. Looking up the rest from reference TRBV7-3 and TRBJ1-1 gives the full variable domain: GAGVSQTPSNKVTEKGKYVELRCDPISGHTALYWYRQSLGQGPEFLIYFQGTGAADDSGLPNDRFFAVRPEGSVSTLKIQRTERGDSAVYLCASSPTGGTEAFFGQGTRLTVV.

The gene calls are TRBV6-5 and TRBJ1-2, with TRBD1 as a possible D gene (5 bases). The CDR3 has 15 residues. Germline CDR1 and CDR2: MNHEY and SVGAGI. The V end was cut by 0 bases, the J end by 4 bases, with 12 bases between. CDR3 coding DNA: TGTGCCAGCAGTTACTCGCAGCAGGGCGGCTATGGCTACACCTTC. Translated: CASSYSQQGGYGYTF.

This clone has a handful of counts. The chain recombines TRBV18 with TRBJ1-1, with D possibly TRBD1 on 6 matching bases. The CDR3 is 13 amino acids. From germline, CDR1 is KGHSH and CDR2 LQKENI. Trimming removed 2 bases at V and 4 bases at J, with 8 bases between. Written as DNA, the CDR3 is TGTGCCAGCTCACCAAGGGGGATCACTGAAGCTTTCTTT. Translating gives CASSPRGITEAFF. Variable domain in full (rest from reference TRBV18 and TRBJ1-1): NAGVMQNPRHLVRRRGQEARLRCSPMKGHSHVYWYRQLPEEGLKFMVYLQKENIIDESGMPKERFSAEFPKEGPSILRIQQVVRGDSAAYFCASSPRGITEAFFGQGTRLTVV.